The 5 T cell receptor beta chains listed next were all sequenced from one sample in a study of shared clonotypes between healthy human individuals. The method was immunoSEQ multiplex PCR; TCRdb's version includes in-frame clones alone and lacks a portion of them. The sample carries about 1.5 million clones, 98% recorded once. Input material: naive CD4+ T cells sorted from blood. The subset denotes: CD45RA+ positively selected. These receptor sequences come from a young man in good health.

This clone was observed once. The chain is built from TRBV2 and TRBJ1-3, with 7 bases that match TRBD1. Germline loops: CDR1 SNHLY, CDR2 FYNNEI. The V gene end was trimmed by 2 bases and the J gene end by 6 bases; junction bases not matched to a gene: 7. The CDR3 runs to 15 residues. The CDR3 here is CASSELNRGANTIYF. The DNA of the CDR3 is TGTGCCAGCAGTGAATTAAACAGGGGAGCAAACACCATATATTTT.

This chain uses TRBV30 with TRBJ2-1; 10 bases line up with TRBD2. Germline CDR1 GTSNPN, CDR2 SVGIG (reference sequence). V was pared by 5 bases and J by 4 bases, with 2 bases of the junction left unmatched. This CDR3 contains 13 residues. The CDR3 is CAWWTSGYNEQFF. The CDR3 nucleotides read TGTGCCTGGTGGACTAGCGGATACAATGAGCAGTTCTTC. The variable domain in full, with the rest retrieved from reference TRBV30 and TRBJ2-1, is SQTIHQWPATLVQPVGSPLSLECTVEGTSNPNLYWYRQAAGRGLQLLFYSVGIGQISSEVPQNLSASRPQDRQFILSSKKLLLSDSGFYLCAWWTSGYNEQFFGPGTRLTVL.

V is TRBV10-1 and J is TRBJ2-2; D not resolved. The germline CDR1 and CDR2 sequences are WNHNN and SYGVQD (reference sequence). V dropped 6 bases and J dropped 0 bases, with 8 bases sitting between them. CDR3 size: 14 residues. The CDR3 region is CASSTHPNTGELFF. CDR3 DNA sequence: TGCGCCAGCAGCACCCACCCGAACACCGGGGAGCTGTTTTTT.

The chain employs TRBV7-2 and TRBJ1-2; 7 bases are a match to TRBD1. Germline V gene sequence: CDR1 SGHTA, CDR2 FQGNSA. This CDR3 is 15 amino acids long. V lost 5 bases and J lost 2; bases outside the gene matches: 8. CDR3 sequence reads: CASSPIPGQNYGYTF. The DNA for the CDR3 is TGTGCCAGCAGCCCTATTCCGGGACAGAACTATGGCTACACCTTC.

J is TRBJ1-2 and V is TRBV4-3; D remains ambiguous. V was shortened by 1 base and J by 7 bases, with 13 bases between the two germline ends. The length of the CDR3 is 14 residues. Germline CDR1 reads LGHNA; CDR2 reads YSLEER. CDR3 DNA: TGCGCCAGCAGCCAAGGACCCACGGTTGGTGGCTACACCTTC. Translated: CASSQGPTVGGYTF.